This T cell receptor beta chain was recovered during a study of blood T cells in healthy people across ages. The use of a sample-barcoded 5' primer and a J-beta primer mix characterized a second PCR of roughly 6 to 11 cycles. Every cDNA molecule bore a tag from a template-switch adaptor containing 12 random nucleotides. Every individual sample yielded 2.5 million or more paired-end reads (each containing CDR3). TCRdb used MiXCR to reprocess the 5' RACE reads, holding one entry per CDR3 protein. The table shows more than 800,000 distinct CDR3 sequences, with 25% to 30% occurring only once. The CDR3 sequence is 18 residues long. Germline assignment: CDR1 MNHNY and CDR2 SVGAGI (reference sequence). V lost 6 bases and J 0 bases, leaving 21 bases between the germline ends. Ten or more counts support this clonotype.

This receptor was obtained from an elderly woman in good health. Source material: blood. The rearrangement uses TRBV6-6 and TRBJ2-1; TRBD2 might be the D (5 bases). DNA for the CDR3: TGTGCCAGCAGACGACTTGGAGGCGTGGGGAGCTCCTACAATGAGCAGTTCTTC. Its protein is CASRRLGGVGSSYNEQFF.